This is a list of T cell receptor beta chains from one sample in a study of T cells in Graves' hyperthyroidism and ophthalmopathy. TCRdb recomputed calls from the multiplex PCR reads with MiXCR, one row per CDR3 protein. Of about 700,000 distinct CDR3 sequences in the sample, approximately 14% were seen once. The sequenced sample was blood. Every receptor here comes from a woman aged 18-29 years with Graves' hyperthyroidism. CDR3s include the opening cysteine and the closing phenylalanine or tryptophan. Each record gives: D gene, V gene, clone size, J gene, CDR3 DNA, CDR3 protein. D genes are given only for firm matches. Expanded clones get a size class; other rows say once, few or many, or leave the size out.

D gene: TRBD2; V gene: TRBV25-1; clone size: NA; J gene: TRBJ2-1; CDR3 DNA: TGTGCCAGCAGTTTGAGCGGGAGGGCCGGTAATGAGCAGTTCTTC; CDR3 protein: CASSLSGRAGNEQFF
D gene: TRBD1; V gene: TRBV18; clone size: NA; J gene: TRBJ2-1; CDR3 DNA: TGTGCCAGCTCACCCAGACAGGGTCTAGTTGAGCAGTTCTTC; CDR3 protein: CASSPRQGLVEQFF
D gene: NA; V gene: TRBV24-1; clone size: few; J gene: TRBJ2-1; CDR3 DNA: TGTGCCACCAGTGAGCGGACAGCCCCGGATGAGCAGTTCTTC; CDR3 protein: CATSERTAPDEQFF
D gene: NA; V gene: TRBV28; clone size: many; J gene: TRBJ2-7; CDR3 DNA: TGTGCCAGCAGGGGAACGGAGGGGACCTACGAGCAGTACTTC; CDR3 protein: CASRGTEGTYEQYF
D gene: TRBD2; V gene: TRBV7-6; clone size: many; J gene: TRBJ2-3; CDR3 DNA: TGTGCCAGCAGCTTACTGATGGCGGGAGGGGGAGATACGCAGTATTTT; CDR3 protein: CASSLLMAGGGDTQYF
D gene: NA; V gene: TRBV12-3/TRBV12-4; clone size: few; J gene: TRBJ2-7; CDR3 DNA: TGTGCCAGCAGTTTACGTCCAGGACCCTACGAGCAGTACTTC; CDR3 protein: CASSLRPGPYEQYF
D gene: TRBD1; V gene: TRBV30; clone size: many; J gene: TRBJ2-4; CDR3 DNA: TGTGCCTGGGGATCGACAGGGGCAGCCAAAAACATTCAGTACTTC; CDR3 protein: CAWGSTGAAKNIQYF
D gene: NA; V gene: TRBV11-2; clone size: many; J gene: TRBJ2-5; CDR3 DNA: TGTGCCAGCAGCTTAGACTATCTCCGAGAGACCCAGTACTTC; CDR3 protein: CASSLDYLRETQYF
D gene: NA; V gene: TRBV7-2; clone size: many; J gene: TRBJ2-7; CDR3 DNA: TGTGCCAGCAGCTTATTGCTAGCAAGGGGCGAGCAGTACTTC; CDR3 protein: CASSLLLARGEQYF
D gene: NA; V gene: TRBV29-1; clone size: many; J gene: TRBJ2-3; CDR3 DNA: TGCAGCGTTGGCACAGATACGCAGTATTTT; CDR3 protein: CSVGTDTQYF
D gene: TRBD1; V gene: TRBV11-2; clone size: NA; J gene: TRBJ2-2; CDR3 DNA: TGTGCCAGCAGCCCCCGGGGACAGGCCTCCACCGGGGAGCTGTTTTTT; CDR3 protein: CASSPRGQASTGELFF
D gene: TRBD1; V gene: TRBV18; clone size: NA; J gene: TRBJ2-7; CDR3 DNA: TGTGCCAGCTCACCGACAGGGAATGACGAGCAGTACTTC; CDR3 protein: CASSPTGNDEQYF
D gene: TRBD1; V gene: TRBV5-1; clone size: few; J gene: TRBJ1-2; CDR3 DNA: TGCGCCAGCAGCTTGGATCCCCCGACAGGGGTTCGCACCTTC; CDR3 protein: CASSLDPPTGVRTF
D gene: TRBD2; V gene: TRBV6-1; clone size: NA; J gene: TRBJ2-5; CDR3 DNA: TGTGCCAGCAGCCCGGGACTAGCGGATTCATCTACCCAGTACTTC; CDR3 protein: CASSPGLADSSTQYF
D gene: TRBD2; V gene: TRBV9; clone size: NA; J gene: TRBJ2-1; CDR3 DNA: TGTGCCAGCAGCGTCGCCTCCGGGACTAGCGGATACAATGAGCAGTTCTTC; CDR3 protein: CASSVASGTSGYNEQFF
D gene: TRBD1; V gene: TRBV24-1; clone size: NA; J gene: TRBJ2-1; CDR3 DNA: TGTGCCACCAGTGATTACGGGACAGGGTTCAATGAGCAGTTCTTC; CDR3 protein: CATSDYGTGFNEQFF
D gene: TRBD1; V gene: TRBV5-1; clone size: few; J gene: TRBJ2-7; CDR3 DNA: TGCGCCAGCAGCTTGGGTTGGGACAGGTACTACGAGCAGTACTTC; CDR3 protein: CASSLGWDRYYEQYF
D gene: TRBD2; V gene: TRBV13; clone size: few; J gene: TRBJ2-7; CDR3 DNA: TGTGCCAGCAGCCTGCGTACGTGGCGGGAGGAAAGCTCCTACGAGCAGTACTTC; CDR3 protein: CASSLRTWREESSYEQYF
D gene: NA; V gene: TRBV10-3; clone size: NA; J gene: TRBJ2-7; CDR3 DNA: TGTGCCATCAGTGAACAGCGGCTACCGGGAGAGCAGTACTTC; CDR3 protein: CAISEQRLPGEQYF
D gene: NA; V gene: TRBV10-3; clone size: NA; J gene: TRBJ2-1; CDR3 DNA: TGTGCCATCAGTGACCCGCCAGGGGAAGAGCAGTTCTTC; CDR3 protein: CAISDPPGEEQFF
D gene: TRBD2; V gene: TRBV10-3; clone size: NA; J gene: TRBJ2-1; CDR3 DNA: TGTGCCATCAGGAACCCGAAACTAGCGGGAGGACACAATGAGCAGTTCTTC; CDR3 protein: CAIRNPKLAGGHNEQFF
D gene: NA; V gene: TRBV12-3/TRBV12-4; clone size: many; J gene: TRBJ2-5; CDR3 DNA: TGTGCCAGCTCTCTGGGGAGATCCCAAGAGACCCAGTACTTC; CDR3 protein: CASSLGRSQETQYF
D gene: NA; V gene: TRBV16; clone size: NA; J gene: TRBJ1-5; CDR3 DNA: TGTGCCAGCAGCCAAAGCCCGTACAGGGTCCCCAACTATAGCAATCAGCCCCAGCATTTT; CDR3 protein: CASSQSPYRVPNYSNQPQHF
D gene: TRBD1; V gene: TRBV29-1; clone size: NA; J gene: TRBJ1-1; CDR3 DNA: TGCAGCGTTGAACTCCAGGGGGGTGCTGAAGCTTTCTTT; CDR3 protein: CSVELQGGAEAFF
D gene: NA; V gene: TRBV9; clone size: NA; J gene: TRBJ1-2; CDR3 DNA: TGTGCCAGCAGCGTAGGTCAGTTCGACCCAATCTATGGCTACACCTTC; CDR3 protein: CASSVGQFDPIYGYTF
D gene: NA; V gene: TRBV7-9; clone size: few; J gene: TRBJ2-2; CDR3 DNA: TGTGCCAGCAGCCCCTTAGCAGTCGCGGCCGGGGAGCTGTTTTTT; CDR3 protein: CASSPLAVAAGELFF
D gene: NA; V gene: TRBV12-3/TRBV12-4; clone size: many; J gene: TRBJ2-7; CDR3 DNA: TGTGCCAGCAGTTTTAGGGAGACCTACGAGCAGTACTTC; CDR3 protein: CASSFRETYEQYF
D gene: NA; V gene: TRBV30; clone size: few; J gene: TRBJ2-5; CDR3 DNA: TGTGCCTGGTCCCGGGGGACGGGGACCTACCAAGAGACCCAGTACTTC; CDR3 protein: CAWSRGTGTYQETQYF
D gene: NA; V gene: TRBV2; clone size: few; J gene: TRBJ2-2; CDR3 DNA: TGTGCCAGCAGTCCCGGGACTCCGGGGACCGGGGAGCTGTTTTTT; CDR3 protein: CASSPGTPGTGELFF
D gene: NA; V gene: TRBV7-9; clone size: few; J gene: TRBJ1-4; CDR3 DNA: TGTGCCAGCAGCTTAGATAACGCCCTTGGGAGTGAAAAACTGTTTTTT; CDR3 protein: CASSLDNALGSEKLFF
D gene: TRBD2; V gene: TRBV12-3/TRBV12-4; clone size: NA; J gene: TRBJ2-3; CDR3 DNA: TGTGCCAGCAGTTTTCTAGCGGGGGACACAGATACGCAGTATTTT; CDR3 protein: CASSFLAGDTDTQYF
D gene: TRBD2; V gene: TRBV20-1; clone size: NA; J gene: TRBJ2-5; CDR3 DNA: TGCAGTGCTCCCATAGCGGGAGTGGAGACCCAGTACTTC; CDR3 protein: CSAPIAGVETQYF
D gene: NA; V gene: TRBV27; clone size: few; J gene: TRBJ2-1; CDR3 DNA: TGTGCCAGCAGCGCCTCCACCGGAGGAGGGAATGAGCAGTCCTTC; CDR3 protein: CASSASTGGGNEQSF
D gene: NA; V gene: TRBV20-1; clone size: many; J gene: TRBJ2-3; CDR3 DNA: TGCAGTGCTAGAGATTTACGACACGACACAGATACGCAGTATTTT; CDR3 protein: CSARDLRHDTDTQYF
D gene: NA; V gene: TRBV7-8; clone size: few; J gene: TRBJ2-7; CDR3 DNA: TGTGCCAGCAGCAAAAACCCTCTACAGGGCGACGAGCAGTACTTC; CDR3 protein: CASSKNPLQGDEQYF
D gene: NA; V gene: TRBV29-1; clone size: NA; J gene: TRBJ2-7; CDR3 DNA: TGCAGCCTCCGGCATAGCTCCTACGAGCAGTACTTC; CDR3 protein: CSLRHSSYEQYF
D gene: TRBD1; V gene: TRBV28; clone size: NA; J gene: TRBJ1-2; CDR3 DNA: TGTGCCAGCTCGGACAGGGTCCCTGGCTACACCTTC; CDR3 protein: CASSDRVPGYTF
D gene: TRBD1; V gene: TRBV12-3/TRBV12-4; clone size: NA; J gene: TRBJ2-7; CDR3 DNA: TGTGCCAGTAGCAATTGGCCGGTGGTTATAGGGACAGCCATCACGGAGCAGTACTTC; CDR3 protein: CASSNWPVVIGTAITEQYF
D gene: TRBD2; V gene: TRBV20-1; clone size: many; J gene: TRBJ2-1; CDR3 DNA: TGCAGTGCCAGAGGTGGGACTAGCGGCTACAATGAGCAGTTCTTC; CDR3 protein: CSARGGTSGYNEQFF
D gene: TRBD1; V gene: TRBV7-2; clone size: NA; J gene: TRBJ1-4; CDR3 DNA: TGTGCCAGCAGCCGAACAGGGGATGAAAAACTGTTTTTT; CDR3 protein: CASSRTGDEKLFF